Presented here are 14 T cell receptor beta chains from one specimen sequenced in a study of OX40 agonist ivuxolimab in advanced cancers. Generated by immunoSEQ multiplex PCR, the TCRdb table keeps only in-frame clones and is missing some. The table has 55,000 to 80,000 clones, about 80% seen once. Sequencing was performed on CD4+ or CD8+ T cells sorted from blood, taken in a trial of the OX40 agonist ivuxolimab. The receptors stem from an adult with an advanced solid tumor such as melanoma, head and neck, liver or kidney cancer.

The rearrangement joins TRBV6-6 to TRBJ1-5; TRBD1 is a possible D gene (6 bases). This CDR3 has 15 amino acids. V gave up 6 bases and J gave up 3 bases, with 15 bases separating them. Germline CDR1 reads MNHNY; CDR2 reads SVGAGI (reference sequence). CDR3 sequence: CASRNLRQANQPQHF. DNA of the CDR3: TGTGCCAGCAGGAATCTCAGACAGGCCAATCAGCCCCAGCATTTT.

The V and J genes are TRBV19 and TRBJ2-7; 11 nucleotides match TRBD1. The CDR3 covers 14 residues. Germline CDR1 reads LNHDA; CDR2 reads SQIVND (reference sequence). Trimming removed 8 bases from V and 4 bases from J; junction bases left unmatched: 7. The CDR3 sequence: CASGWTGGAYEQYF. Written as DNA, the CDR3 is TGTGCCAGTGGGTGGACAGGGGGCGCGTACGAGCAGTACTTC.

V is TRBV9 and J is TRBJ1-2; no reliable D call. The length of the CDR3 is 13 residues. The germline V and J ends were trimmed by 0 bases and 2 bases, with 5 bases remaining between them. CDR1 SGDLS and CDR2 YYNGEE come from the germline V gene. CDR3 sequence reads: CASSVGQNYGYTF. As DNA, the CDR3 is TGTGCCAGCAGCGTAGGGCAGAACTATGGCTACACCTTC.

This chain connects TRBV19 to TRBJ1-1, with a possible D match to TRBD1 (5 bases). The CDR3 spans 14 residues. Trimming removed 3 bases from V and 0 bases from J, with 8 bases in between. From germline, CDR1 is LNHDA and CDR2 SQIVND (reference sequence). CDR3 in amino acids: CASSIRQMNTEAFF. Written as DNA, the CDR3 is TGTGCCAGTAGTATTCGACAGATGAACACTGAAGCTTTCTTT.

The rearrangement joins TRBV5-6 to TRBJ1-4, with 9 bases identical to TRBD1. The CDR3 totals 14 residues. With V trimmed by 4 bases and J by 8 bases, 6 bases remained unmatched. Looked up from germline, CDR1 is SGHDT and CDR2 is YYEEEE. The CDR3 nucleotides are TGTGCCAGCAGCCGGGGACAGGGTTGGGAAAAACTGTTTTTT. Translated, it gives CASSRGQGWEKLFF.

J is TRBJ1-1 and V is TRBV4-3; D is ambiguous. V gave up 3 bases and J gave up 2 bases, with 10 bases separating them. The germline CDR1 and CDR2 sequences are LGHNA and YSLEER. The CDR3 spans 14 residues. The CDR3: CASSHLQANTEAFF. The CDR3 coding sequence is TGCGCCAGCAGCCATCTGCAGGCCAACACTGAAGCTTTCTTT.

The gene calls are TRBV30 and TRBJ1-1; the D is unclear. This CDR3 comprises 13 residues. Germline loops: CDR1 GTSNPN, CDR2 SVGIG (reference sequence). Trimming pared 0 bases from V and 6 bases from J, leaving 11 bases between. In DNA form, the CDR3 reads TGTGCCTGGAGTGTACAATCGATTTCTGAAGCTTTCTTT. As protein: CAWSVQSISEAFF.

The V and J genes are TRBV9 and TRBJ2-3; 10 nucleotides line up with TRBD2. Germline V gene sequence: CDR1 SGDLS, CDR2 YYNGEE. This CDR3 is built from 16 residues. Losses at the gene ends were 0 bases for V and 6 bases for J; bases not matched to a gene: 7. The CDR3 bases are TGTGCCAGCAGCGTAGGGGGTAGCGGGAGGTTTGATACGCAGTATTTT. It specifies CASSVGGSGRFDTQYF. The variable domain in full, completed from reference TRBV9 and TRBJ2-3, reads DSGVTQTPKHLITATGQRVTLRCSPRSGDLSVYWYQQSLDQGLQFLIQYYNGEERAKGNILERFSAQQFPDLHSELNLSSLELGDSALYFCASSVGGSGRFDTQYFGPGTRLTVL.

The V call is TRBV6-1, the J call TRBJ1-2, with 7 bases aligning to TRBD1. Germline loops: CDR1 MNHNS, CDR2 SASEGT. CDR3 length: 12 amino acids. V gave up 7 bases and J gave up 3 bases; unmatched junction bases: 2. The CDR3 bases are TGTGCCAGCACCAGGGGGGACTATGGCTACACCTTC. Amino acid sequence: CASTRGDYGYTF.

This clone has only one observation. The chain couples TRBV30 to TRBJ1-5; D remains unclear. Germline V gives CDR1 GTSNPN, CDR2 SVGIG (reference sequence). The ends were cut back, 3 bases at V and 8 bases at J, with 5 bases in the middle. This CDR3 has 10 amino acids. This CDR3 reads CAWSRKPQHF. CDR3 in DNA: TGTGCCTGGAGCCGAAAGCCCCAGCATTTT.

The chain carries TRBV5-1 and TRBJ2-5, with TRBD2 matching over 9 bases. This CDR3 is 15 amino acids long. The V gene's germline CDR1 is SGHRS and CDR2 YFSETQ. The V and J ends lost 5 bases and 1 base, in that order; junction bases with no gene match: 6. The CDR3 DNA reads TGCGCCAGCAGGCGGGAGGGGTTGGGCCAAGAGACCCAGTACTTC. It translates to CASRREGLGQETQYF.

The chain combines TRBV18 with TRBJ2-3; D remains ambiguous. Germline V gene sequence: CDR1 KGHSH, CDR2 LQKENI. Deletions cut 0 bases from V and 0 bases from J, with 7 bases between. The CDR3 runs to 15 residues. CDR3 residues: CASSPPYTSTDTQYF. The CDR3 DNA follows: TGTGCCAGCTCACCACCATATACTAGCACAGATACGCAGTATTTT.

For the CDR3, the DNA is TGTGCCAGCACCTATCGCGAGGGCACTGAAGCTTTCTTT. As protein: CASTYREGTEAFF. The J gene is TRBJ1-1, the V gene TRBV6-6; D is uncertain. V was trimmed by 7 bases and J by 4 bases, leaving 13 bases between them. The CDR3 length is 13 residues. Germline V lookup: CDR1 MNHNY, CDR2 SVGAGI (reference sequence).

The chain links TRBV7-2 to TRBJ1-5; perhaps TRBD1 as D (5 bases). V was shortened by 1 base and J by 7 bases, with 14 bases between the two germline ends. CDR1 is SGHTA, CDR2 FQGNSA, per germline. This CDR3 has 15 residues. CDR3 sequence: CASSLDWGVGQPQHF. In nucleotides, the CDR3 is TGTGCCAGCAGCTTAGATTGGGGGGTAGGACAGCCCCAGCATTTT.